This entry features one TCR beta chain sequence. Its antigen is currently unknown. Since a much larger clone is just one base distant, this may be a read error. What was amplified from RNA transcripts were TCR beta CDR3 regions. With the HTBI primer set, the TCR CDR3 went through a first round of RT-PCR. TCRdb redid the calling of the multiplex PCR reads with MiXCR, one entry per CDR3 protein. The sample carries fewer than 300,000 distinct CDR3 sequences, 15% recorded once. The sample is drawn from a study of T cells in Graves' hyperthyroidism and ophthalmopathy. In germline, CDR1 is SEHNR, CDR2 FQNEAQ (reference sequence). The CDR3 covers 13 residues. V was shortened by 2 bases and J by 3 bases, with 7 bases between the two germline ends. Broader study findings: In the analysis, a 13 V-J model separated ophthalmopathy from stable hyperthyroidism.

Newly diagnosed hyperthyroidism, duration under 2 months, in patients aged 18 to 65. Patients with uncontrolled infections, other autoimmune diseases, pregnancy or lactation were excluded. This TCR derives from a woman in her forties or fifties with Graves' hyperthyroidism that later progressed to Graves' ophthalmopathy. The chain is built from TRBV7-9 and TRBJ2-5, with D tentatively TRBD2 (5 bases). Sequencing used blood. CDR3 amino acids: CASSLPAEETQYF. The CDR3 DNA follows: TGTGCCAGCAGCTTACCAGCGGAAGAGACCCAGTACTTC. The variable domain in full, completed from reference TRBV7-9 and TRBJ2-5, reads DTGVSQNPRHKITKRGQNVTFRCDPISEHNRLYWYRQTLGQGPEFLTYFQNEAQLEKSRLLSDRFSAERPKGSFSTLEIQRTEQGDSAMYLCASSLPAEETQYFGPGTRLLVL.